What follows are 12 T cell receptor beta chains derived from one specimen sequenced in a study of long-term antiretroviral therapy in people with HIV. The assay used was immunoSEQ (version v3.0), run at survey level. The method was immunoSEQ multiplex PCR; TCRdb's version includes in-frame clones alone and lacks a portion of them. The sample shows roughly 18,000 clones, 85% to 90% of them seen only once. The sample in question was unsorted PBMCs, obtained 4.2 years after starting antiretroviral therapy. The receptors derive from a man aged 50-59 years with HIV.

CDR3: CASSVSSGTGDTQYF. The CDR3 DNA is TGTGCCAGCAGCGTGAGTAGCGGGACTGGAGATACGCAGTATTTT. V and J are TRBV5-6 and TRBJ2-3; 8 positions agree with TRBD2. Germline values: CDR1 SGHDT, CDR2 YYEEEE. Germline trimming cut 4 bases from V and 5 bases from J; bases unmatched to any gene: 9. This CDR3 is built from 15 residues.

The J gene is TRBJ2-7, the V gene TRBV2; 10 bases agree with TRBD1. The CDR3 runs to 13 residues. V lost 8 bases to trimming and J lost 1 base; unmatched junction nucleotides: 2. In germline, CDR1 is SNHLY, CDR2 FYNNEI. CDR3 nucleotide sequence: TGTGCCAGCTGGACAGGGGGTTCCTACGAGCAGTACTTC. As protein: CASWTGGSYEQYF.

This clone is a singleton in its sample. This sequence joins TRBV27 and TRBJ1-2; 8 nucleotides align to TRBD1. The CDR3 covers 18 residues. V dropped 0 bases and J dropped 0; count of bases not matched to a gene: 9. CDR1 is MNHEY and CDR2 is SMNVEV in the germline V gene (reference sequence). This CDR3 is CASSLSGAGGRANYGYTF. The CDR3 nucleotides are TGTGCCAGCAGTTTATCGGGGGCAGGGGGCCGAGCTAACTATGGCTACACCTTC.

The gene calls are TRBV9 and TRBJ2-7; 12 bases match TRBD2. Germline assignment: CDR1 SGDLS and CDR2 YYNGEE. The CDR3 loop spans 16 amino acids. V lost 3 bases and J lost 0; bases outside the gene matches: 4. DNA for the CDR3: TGTGCCAGCAGCGGCGGACTAGCGGGAAGCTCCTACGAGCAGTACTTC. Translation: CASSGGLAGSSYEQYF.

The J gene is TRBJ1-1, the V gene TRBV2, with D possibly matching TRBD1 (6 bases). Trimming removed 3 bases at V and 0 bases at J, with 14 bases between. Germline values: CDR1 SNHLY, CDR2 FYNNEI. The CDR3 has 16 residues. The chain's CDR3 is CASSDPGQLMNTEAFF. The CDR3 bases are TGTGCCAGCAGTGACCCTGGACAGCTCATGAACACTGAAGCTTTCTTT.

The chain uses TRBV30 and TRBJ1-2; D may be TRBD1 (6 bases). Trimming took 0 bases from V and 8 from J, leaving 25 bases between them. This CDR3 is built from 17 residues. Germline V lookup: CDR1 GTSNPN, CDR2 SVGIG (reference sequence). The CDR3 region is CAWSVRGGEGLWSGYTF. In DNA form, the CDR3 reads TGTGCCTGGAGTGTGAGGGGGGGCGAGGGGTTATGGAGCGGCTACACCTTC.

The chain is built from TRBV11-2 and TRBJ2-7; 7 nucleotides agree with TRBD2. The germline CDR1 and CDR2 sequences are SGHAT and FQNNGV. The CDR3 is 16 amino acids. V dropped 2 bases and J dropped 2; count of bases not matched to a gene: 9. The CDR3 DNA reads as TGTGCCAGCAGCTTACGCGCAGACAGCGGGGCCTACGAGCAGTACTTC. The encoded protein is CASSLRADSGAYEQYF.

Only one count was recorded for this clone. The rearrangement links TRBV7-8 to TRBJ1-1; 10 positions agree with TRBD1. This CDR3 contains 15 residues. V dropped 5 bases and J dropped 0; count of bases not matched to a gene: 3. Germline V CDR1 and CDR2: SGHVS, FQNEAQ. The CDR3 reads CASSTDRGLNTEAFF. CDR3 nucleotide sequence: TGTGCCAGCAGCACAGACAGGGGGCTGAACACTGAAGCTTTCTTT.

This chain uses TRBV5-4 with TRBJ2-2; 11 nucleotides agree with TRBD2. The CDR3 loop spans 17 amino acids. J was trimmed by 0 bases and V by 2 bases; bases with no gene match: 3. CDR1 SGHNT and CDR2 YYREEE come from the germline V gene (reference sequence). For the CDR3, the DNA is TGTGCCAGCAGCTTCCCTAGCGGGGGGACGAACACCGGGGAGCTGTTTTTT. Protein sequence: CASSFPSGGTNTGELFF.

This clone was counted only a few times. The chain employs TRBV5-1 and TRBJ1-2; no firm D call. CDR3 length: 11 amino acids. Trimming took off 4 bases at V and 2 bases at J, with 3 bases between the two ends. The V gene's germline CDR1 is SGHRS and CDR2 YFSETQ. The CDR3 DNA is TGCGCCAGCAGCGGGAACTATGGCTACACCTTC. Residues: CASSGNYGYTF.

In this sample, this clone turned up once. The chain employs TRBV2 and TRBJ1-5, with TRBD1 as a possible D gene (5 bases). V was cut by 5 bases and J by 3 bases, with 14 bases left in between. The CDR3 consists of 15 residues. In germline, CDR1 is SNHLY, CDR2 FYNNEI. In nucleotides, the CDR3 is TGTGCCAGCAGTCCAAGGGCCAGGGCCAATCAGCCCCAGCATTTT. Amino acids: CASSPRARANQPQHF.

This chain connects TRBV7-7 to TRBJ2-7, with 14 positions matching TRBD2. Per germline, CDR1 SSHAT and CDR2 FNYEAQ (reference sequence). The CDR3 is made up of 17 amino acids. Trimming took 5 bases from V and 3 from J; bases not matched to a gene: 9. CDR3 region: CASSTPGLAGVHYEQYF. For the CDR3, the DNA is TGTGCCAGCAGCACACCGGGACTAGCGGGGGTCCACTACGAGCAGTACTTC.